Listed below are T cell receptor beta chains from one sample, sequenced in a study of blood T cell repertoires in COVID-19. Clones were sequenced by immunoSEQ multiplex PCR, and TCRdb holds only the in-frame ones, with some missing. Of under 150,000 clones listed, approximately 90% are singletons. The sample taken for sequencing was peripheral blood. Receptors originate from a human donor in a cohort sampled during active COVID-19. CDR3s include the opening cysteine and the closing phenylalanine or tryptophan. The D gene is left open where the match is weak. Some rows mark clone size as missing; the rest say once, few, many or name a class of expanded clone.

CDR3 length: 15; V gene: TRBV6-1; D gene: TRBD2; clone size: -; J gene: TRBJ2-5; CDR3 protein: CASSDGLAGTETQYF; CDR3 DNA: TGTGCCAGCAGTGATGGGCTAGCGGGGACGGAGACCCAGTACTTC
CDR3 length: 16; V gene: TRBV4-1; D gene: TRBD2; clone size: -; J gene: TRBJ2-5; CDR3 protein: CASSQAHLAGVMAQYF; CDR3 DNA: TGCGCCAGCAGCCAAGCCCATCTAGCGGGGGTCATGGCCCAGTACTTC
CDR3 length: 15; V gene: TRBV19; D gene: -; clone size: -; J gene: TRBJ1-5; CDR3 protein: CASSGGGGVNQPQHF; CDR3 DNA: TGTGCCAGTAGTGGCGGAGGAGGAGTAAATCAGCCCCAGCATTTT
CDR3 length: 15; V gene: TRBV5-1; D gene: TRBD2; clone size: -; J gene: TRBJ2-1; CDR3 protein: CASSLDSGGWDEQFF; CDR3 DNA: TGCGCCAGCAGCTTGGACAGCGGGGGATGGGATGAGCAGTTCTTC
CDR3 length: 13; V gene: TRBV19; D gene: -; clone size: -; J gene: TRBJ2-5; CDR3 protein: CASNRGFRETQYF; CDR3 DNA: TGTGCCAGTAACCGGGGGTTCCGAGAGACCCAGTACTTC
CDR3 length: 16; V gene: TRBV7-3; D gene: TRBD1; clone size: -; J gene: TRBJ2-2; CDR3 protein: CASSSGQGWGTGELFF; CDR3 DNA: TGTGCCAGCAGCTCCGGACAGGGATGGGGGACCGGGGAGCTGTTTTTT
CDR3 length: 14; V gene: TRBV30; D gene: TRBD1; clone size: -; J gene: TRBJ1-5; CDR3 protein: CAWRRGTGNQPQHF; CDR3 DNA: TGTGCCTGGAGGCGCGGGACAGGGAATCAGCCCCAGCATTTT
CDR3 length: 15; V gene: TRBV15; D gene: TRBD1; clone size: -; J gene: TRBJ1-2; CDR3 protein: CATSRDSGGTGGYTF; CDR3 DNA: TGTGCCACCAGCAGAGATTCCGGTGGGACAGGGGGCTACACCTTC
CDR3 length: 16; V gene: TRBV5-1; D gene: -; clone size: few; J gene: TRBJ2-5; CDR3 protein: CASSSGTQKAQETQYF; CDR3 DNA: TGCGCCAGCAGCTCAGGGACACAAAAAGCGCAAGAGACCCAGTACTTC
CDR3 length: 14; V gene: TRBV28; D gene: TRBD1; clone size: -; J gene: TRBJ2-2; CDR3 protein: CANSDRGNTGELFF; CDR3 DNA: TGTGCCAACTCCGACAGGGGGAACACCGGGGAGCTGTTTTTT
CDR3 length: 13; V gene: TRBV7-9; D gene: -; clone size: -; J gene: TRBJ2-7; CDR3 protein: CASSSREAYEQYF; CDR3 DNA: TGTGCCAGCAGCTCAAGGGAGGCCTACGAGCAGTACTTC
CDR3 length: 15; V gene: TRBV6-5; D gene: -; clone size: -; J gene: TRBJ2-1; CDR3 protein: CASTLQLGIQGEQFF; CDR3 DNA: TGTGCCAGCACCCTACAATTGGGGATTCAGGGTGAGCAGTTCTTC
CDR3 length: 14; V gene: TRBV10-3; D gene: TRBD1; clone size: -; J gene: TRBJ2-2; CDR3 protein: CAVGTGENTGELFF; CDR3 DNA: TGTGCCGTCGGGACAGGGGAGAACACCGGGGAGCTGTTTTTT
CDR3 length: 17; V gene: TRBV4-1; D gene: TRBD1; clone size: -; J gene: TRBJ1-5; CDR3 protein: CASSLRTGAEYDQPQHF; CDR3 DNA: TGCGCCAGCAGCCTTAGGACAGGGGCCGAATATGATCAGCCCCAGCATTTT
CDR3 length: 15; V gene: TRBV7-3; D gene: -; clone size: -; J gene: TRBJ2-3; CDR3 protein: CASSVLGGDTDTQYF; CDR3 DNA: TGTGCCAGCAGCGTACTAGGCGGGGACACAGATACGCAGTATTTT
CDR3 length: 14; V gene: TRBV24-1; D gene: TRBD1; clone size: -; J gene: TRBJ1-6; CDR3 protein: CATSETGPNSPLHF; CDR3 DNA: TGTGCCACCAGTGAGACAGGGCCCAATTCACCCCTCCACTTT
CDR3 length: 15; V gene: TRBV7-3; D gene: TRBD1; clone size: -; J gene: TRBJ1-2; CDR3 protein: CASSPGTGSFYGYTF; CDR3 DNA: TGTGCCAGCAGCCCAGGGACAGGGAGTTTCTATGGCTACACCTTC
CDR3 length: 15; V gene: TRBV5-8; D gene: TRBD1; clone size: -; J gene: TRBJ2-7; CDR3 protein: CASSRRDSKTYEQYF; CDR3 DNA: TGTGCCAGCAGCCGCCGGGACAGCAAAACCTACGAGCAGTACTTC
CDR3 length: 15; V gene: TRBV19; D gene: -; clone size: -; J gene: TRBJ1-5; CDR3 protein: CASSNSRGGNQPQHF; CDR3 DNA: TGTGCCAGTAGTAACTCAAGGGGTGGGAATCAGCCCCAGCATTTT
CDR3 length: 15; V gene: TRBV7-6; D gene: -; clone size: once; J gene: TRBJ1-1; CDR3 protein: CASSLDGTQNTEAFF; CDR3 DNA: TGTGCCAGCAGCTTAGATGGGACACAGAACACTGAAGCTTTCTTT
CDR3 length: 13; V gene: TRBV19; D gene: -; clone size: few; J gene: TRBJ1-5; CDR3 protein: CASSSHRVQPQHF; CDR3 DNA: TGTGCCAGTAGTTCCCACAGGGTTCAGCCCCAGCATTTT
CDR3 length: 15; V gene: TRBV5-1; D gene: TRBD1; clone size: -; J gene: TRBJ1-4; CDR3 protein: CASSAGTGRNEKLFF; CDR3 DNA: TGCGCCAGCAGCGCTGGGACAGGGAGAAATGAAAAACTGTTTTTT
CDR3 length: 15; V gene: TRBV19; D gene: TRBD1; clone size: -; J gene: TRBJ1-4; CDR3 protein: CASSPGQGWDEKLFF; CDR3 DNA: TGTGCCAGTAGTCCCGGACAGGGTTGGGATGAAAAACTGTTTTTT
CDR3 length: 16; V gene: TRBV13; D gene: TRBD1; clone size: -; J gene: TRBJ2-3; CDR3 protein: CASSLGTGGRSDTQYF; CDR3 DNA: TGTGCCAGCAGCTTAGGGACAGGGGGGAGGTCAGATACGCAGTATTTT
CDR3 length: 15; V gene: TRBV19; D gene: TRBD1; clone size: -; J gene: TRBJ2-6; CDR3 protein: CASSMDRWGANVLTF; CDR3 DNA: TGTGCCAGTAGTATGGACAGGTGGGGGGCCAACGTCCTGACTTTC
CDR3 length: 16; V gene: TRBV7-3; D gene: TRBD1; clone size: -; J gene: TRBJ2-3; CDR3 protein: CASSSDGTASTDTQYF; CDR3 DNA: TGTGCCAGCAGCTCCGACGGGACAGCTAGCACAGATACGCAGTATTTT
CDR3 length: 17; V gene: TRBV15; D gene: TRBD2; clone size: -; J gene: TRBJ2-1; CDR3 protein: CATSRAGAGGRNNEQFF; CDR3 DNA: TGTGCCACCAGCAGAGCTGGGGCGGGGGGGCGTAACAATGAGCAGTTCTTC
CDR3 length: 14; V gene: TRBV19; D gene: -; clone size: once; J gene: TRBJ1-5; CDR3 protein: CASRMGLSNQPQHF; CDR3 DNA: TGTGCCAGTAGAATGGGCCTGAGCAATCAGCCCCAGCATTTT
CDR3 length: 14; V gene: TRBV4-1; D gene: -; clone size: -; J gene: TRBJ1-3; CDR3 protein: CASSQRTGGNTIYF; CDR3 DNA: TGCGCCAGCAGCCAACGAACGGGGGGAAACACCATATATTTT
CDR3 length: 17; V gene: TRBV18; D gene: -; clone size: once; J gene: TRBJ1-2; CDR3 protein: CASSPTFGNRDGRGYTF; CDR3 DNA: TGTGCCAGCTCACCAACATTTGGAAACAGGGATGGTAGGGGCTACACCTTC
CDR3 length: 14; V gene: TRBV7-9; D gene: -; clone size: -; J gene: TRBJ1-1; CDR3 protein: CASSVQGQNTEAFF; CDR3 DNA: TGTGCCAGCAGCGTACAGGGCCAGAACACTGAAGCTTTCTTT
CDR3 length: 12; V gene: TRBV21-1; D gene: -; clone size: -; J gene: TRBJ1-2; CDR3 protein: CASSIRTGGYTF; CDR3 DNA: TGTGCCAGCAGCATAAGGACGGGAGGCTACACCTTC
CDR3 length: 16; V gene: TRBV2; D gene: TRBD1; clone size: -; J gene: TRBJ2-6; CDR3 protein: CASSEQGAAGANVLTF; CDR3 DNA: TGTGCCAGCAGTGAACAGGGGGCGGCTGGGGCCAACGTCCTGACTTTC
CDR3 length: 16; V gene: TRBV7-6; D gene: TRBD2; clone size: -; J gene: TRBJ2-5; CDR3 protein: CASSRTSGGYQETQYF; CDR3 DNA: TGTGCCAGCAGCCGGACTAGCGGGGGGTACCAAGAGACCCAGTACTTC
CDR3 length: 14; V gene: TRBV5-5; D gene: -; clone size: -; J gene: TRBJ1-2; CDR3 protein: CASSLWGRVYGYTF; CDR3 DNA: TGTGCCAGCAGCCTCTGGGGCAGGGTGTATGGCTACACCTTC
CDR3 length: 13; V gene: TRBV29-1; D gene: -; clone size: -; J gene: TRBJ2-6; CDR3 protein: CSVASSGANVLTF; CDR3 DNA: TGCAGCGTTGCCAGCTCTGGGGCCAACGTCCTGACTTTC
CDR3 length: 15; V gene: TRBV6-5; D gene: TRBD1; clone size: -; J gene: TRBJ1-4; CDR3 protein: CASRRTQGGNEKLFF; CDR3 DNA: TGTGCCAGCAGACGAACACAGGGGGGTAATGAAAAACTGTTTTTT
CDR3 length: 11; V gene: TRBV20-1; D gene: -; clone size: -; J gene: TRBJ2-1; CDR3 protein: CSARDPRWQFF; CDR3 DNA: TGCAGTGCTAGAGATCCGCGTTGGCAGTTCTTC
CDR3 length: 14; V gene: TRBV2; D gene: TRBD1; clone size: -; J gene: TRBJ1-2; CDR3 protein: CASSIQGANYGYTF; CDR3 DNA: TGTGCCAGCAGTATCCAGGGGGCAAACTATGGCTACACCTTC
CDR3 length: 16; V gene: TRBV27; D gene: TRBD1; clone size: once; J gene: TRBJ2-7; CDR3 protein: CASSLQRTGEAYEQYF; CDR3 DNA: TGTGCCAGCAGCCTACAAAGGACAGGGGAGGCCTACGAGCAGTACTTC
CDR3 length: 14; V gene: TRBV2; D gene: -; clone size: -; J gene: TRBJ1-1; CDR3 protein: CASTEGGLGTEAFF; CDR3 DNA: TGTGCCAGCACAGAAGGAGGCCTAGGGACTGAAGCTTTCTTT
CDR3 length: 15; V gene: TRBV25-1; D gene: -; clone size: -; J gene: TRBJ1-4; CDR3 protein: CASSEYQRGGEKLFF; CDR3 DNA: TGTGCCAGCAGTGAATATCAGAGAGGAGGTGAAAAACTGTTTTTT
CDR3 length: 16; V gene: TRBV7-3; D gene: TRBD2; clone size: -; J gene: TRBJ2-1; CDR3 protein: CASSRRAGGPDNEQFF; CDR3 DNA: TGTGCCAGCAGCCGGCGCGCGGGGGGGCCCGACAATGAGCAGTTCTTC
CDR3 length: 12; V gene: TRBV3-1/TRBV3-2; D gene: -; clone size: few; J gene: TRBJ2-2; CDR3 protein: CASSRQTGELFF; CDR3 DNA: TGTGCCAGCAGCCGACAGACCGGGGAGCTGTTTTTT
CDR3 length: 19; V gene: TRBV7-9; D gene: TRBD2; clone size: -; J gene: TRBJ2-5; CDR3 protein: CASSLAVVASGGVQETQYF; CDR3 DNA: TGTGCCAGCAGCTTAGCGGTGGTGGCTAGCGGGGGGGTCCAAGAGACCCAGTACTTC
CDR3 length: 16; V gene: TRBV3-1/TRBV3-2; D gene: -; clone size: -; J gene: TRBJ2-6; CDR3 protein: CASSLTASSGANVLTF; CDR3 DNA: TGTGCCAGCAGCCTTACTGCAAGCTCTGGGGCCAACGTCCTGACTTTC
CDR3 length: 12; V gene: TRBV5-6; D gene: -; clone size: -; J gene: TRBJ1-5; CDR3 protein: CASSLERGPQHF; CDR3 DNA: TGTGCCAGCAGCTTGGAGCGGGGGCCCCAGCATTTT
CDR3 length: 15; V gene: TRBV5-5; D gene: TRBD1; clone size: -; J gene: TRBJ2-7; CDR3 protein: CASRWGQGASYEQYF; CDR3 DNA: TGTGCCAGCAGGTGGGGACAGGGGGCCAGCTACGAGCAGTACTTC
CDR3 length: 14; V gene: TRBV19; D gene: -; clone size: -; J gene: TRBJ1-5; CDR3 protein: CASNAGWGNQPQHF; CDR3 DNA: TGTGCCAGTAACGCAGGCTGGGGCAATCAGCCCCAGCATTTT
CDR3 length: 16; V gene: TRBV11-2; D gene: -; clone size: -; J gene: TRBJ1-2; CDR3 protein: CASSLGVGGRIYGYTF; CDR3 DNA: TGTGCCAGCAGCTTAGGGGTGGGGGGTCGTATCTATGGCTACACCTTC
CDR3 length: 13; V gene: TRBV6-5; D gene: TRBD1; clone size: -; J gene: TRBJ2-5; CDR3 protein: CATGQGLQETQYF; CDR3 DNA: TGTGCCACCGGACAGGGGCTACAAGAGACCCAGTACTTC
CDR3 length: 14; V gene: TRBV6-6; D gene: -; clone size: -; J gene: TRBJ1-5; CDR3 protein: CASTEGGPHQPQHF; CDR3 DNA: TGTGCCAGCACCGAGGGAGGACCCCATCAGCCCCAGCATTTT
CDR3 length: 15; V gene: TRBV7-2; D gene: -; clone size: -; J gene: TRBJ1-3; CDR3 protein: CASSKSGISGNTIYF; CDR3 DNA: TGTGCCAGCAGCAAATCAGGGATCTCTGGAAACACCATATATTTT
CDR3 length: 16; V gene: TRBV21-1; D gene: -; clone size: -; J gene: TRBJ1-3; CDR3 protein: CASSKGGVSTGNTIYF; CDR3 DNA: TGTGCCAGCAGCAAAGGGGGGGTTAGTACTGGAAACACCATATATTTT
CDR3 length: 14; V gene: TRBV27; D gene: TRBD1; clone size: -; J gene: TRBJ2-7; CDR3 protein: CASSFGTGTYEQYF; CDR3 DNA: TGTGCCAGCAGTTTTGGGACAGGAACCTACGAGCAGTACTTC
CDR3 length: 14; V gene: TRBV12-1; D gene: -; clone size: -; J gene: TRBJ2-5; CDR3 protein: CASSFVNREETQYF; CDR3 DNA: TGTGCCAGCAGCTTTGTAAACAGGGAGGAGACCCAGTACTTC
CDR3 length: 13; V gene: TRBV10-3; D gene: -; clone size: -; J gene: TRBJ2-5; CDR3 protein: CAISVQYQETQYF; CDR3 DNA: TGTGCCATCAGTGTACAGTACCAAGAGACCCAGTACTTC
CDR3 length: 14; V gene: TRBV6-4; D gene: -; clone size: -; J gene: TRBJ1-1; CDR3 protein: CASRVREGDTEAFF; CDR3 DNA: TGTGCCAGCAGGGTCCGCGAGGGGGACACTGAAGCTTTCTTT
CDR3 length: 15; V gene: TRBV4-1; D gene: -; clone size: -; J gene: TRBJ1-1; CDR3 protein: CASSWGPHPETEAFF; CDR3 DNA: TGCGCCAGCAGCTGGGGGCCGCACCCGGAAACTGAAGCTTTCTTT